The 22 T cell receptor beta chains below all came from one sample that was sequenced in a study of T-cell memory formation after mild COVID-19. MiXCR, applied by TCRdb to the 5' RACE reads, yields one record per CDR3 protein. The table records around 440,000 distinct CDR3 sequences, over 15% of them present only once. Source material: PBMCs or a T cell subset sorted from them (not recorded which). These receptor sequences come from an adult woman who had mild COVID-19 (a few samples of this study predate the infection). Cell type and time point are not known.

This clonotype was counted once. The V call is TRBV4-2, the J call TRBJ2-7; perhaps D is TRBD1 or TRBD2 (6 bases each). With 3 bases removed from V and 5 bases from J, the gap between germline ends came to 14 bases. The CDR3 runs to 14 residues. Germline CDR1 LGHNA, CDR2 YNFKEQ. CDR3 coding DNA: TGTGCCAGCAGCCAGGGGGGCTGGTCGGACGAGCAGTACTTC. Translating gives CASSQGGWSDEQYF.

The chain joins TRBV19 to TRBJ2-3; 14 nucleotides agree with TRBD2. CDR1 is LNHDA, CDR2 SQIVND, per germline (reference sequence). V lost 9 bases to trimming and J lost 4 bases; unmatched junction nucleotides: 6. The CDR3 has 15 residues. The CDR3 DNA follows: TGTGCCAGCAGGACTAGCGGGAGGTGGTCAGATACGCAGTATTTT. Encoded protein: CASRTSGRWSDTQYF.

This clonotype was counted a few times. V usage is TRBV6-6 and J usage is TRBJ1-2, with D unclear. The CDR3 is 11 residues long. Germline V gene data show CDR1 as MNHNY and CDR2 as SVGAGI (reference sequence). V was cut by 6 bases and J by 7 bases, with 9 bases left in between. The CDR3 DNA reads TGTGCCAGCAGCCCTGGGTTTGGCTACACCTTC. This gives the protein CASSPGFGYTF.

This chain joins TRBV9 and TRBJ2-3; D gene ambiguous. Trimming removed 6 bases at V and 0 bases at J, with 14 bases between. The CDR3 totals 15 residues. The V gene's germline CDR1 is SGDLS and CDR2 YYNGEE. CDR3 nucleotide sequence: TGTGCCAGCACCCAGACCGGAACTAGCACAGATACGCAGTATTTT. Protein sequence: CASTQTGTSTDTQYF.

The chain is built from TRBV5-5 and TRBJ1-4; D perhaps matches TRBD1 (5 bases). Germline CDR1 reads SGHKS; CDR2 reads YYEKEE (reference sequence). This CDR3 contains 14 residues. V was cut by 5 bases and J by 8 bases, with 16 bases left in between. The CDR3 region has the DNA TGTGCCAGCAGTCTACAGGCGTCCGGAGAAAAACTGTTTTTT. This sequence encodes CASSLQASGEKLFF.

This chain uses TRBV7-9 with TRBJ2-7; 16 bases are shared with TRBD2. With 3 bases clipped from V and 6 bases from J, the junction kept 17 bases outside the gene matches. CDR3 length: 20 amino acids. CDR1 SEHNR and CDR2 FQNEAQ come from the germline V gene (reference sequence). In DNA, the CDR3 is TGTGCCAGCAGCTTGACCTCGGGACTAGCGGGAGGGGTCTCTCCCACCGAGCAGTACTTC. Translation gives CASSLTSGLAGGVSPTEQYF.

This chain links TRBV7-9 with TRBJ2-3; D is unclear. Germline assignment: CDR1 SEHNR and CDR2 FQNEAQ (reference sequence). V was clipped by 5 bases and J by 4 bases, with 22 bases between them. The length of the CDR3 is 17 residues. The CDR3 DNA sequence: TGTGCCAGCAGCCGAGCCGACAACTCCCGAAGTCCAGATACGCAGTATTTT. Encoded protein: CASSRADNSRSPDTQYF.

A few counts support this clonotype. The V call is TRBV11-2, the J call TRBJ2-1, with TRBD2 as a possible D gene (6 bases). Germline lookup yields CDR1 SGHAT and CDR2 FQNNGV. This CDR3 has 16 amino acids. Trimming took 2 bases from V and 2 from J, leaving 13 bases between them. As DNA, the CDR3 is TGTGCCAGCAGCTTAATAGGTAGCGGAACCTACAATGAGCAGTTCTTC. Translated, it gives CASSLIGSGTYNEQFF.

V gene TRBV21-1 combines with J gene TRBJ1-2; the table's D call, TRBD1, was not checked against the DNA. TRBV21-1 is described as a pseudogene. This CDR3 comprises 13 residues. CDR3 in DNA: TGTGCCAGCAGCTCCCGACGGGCTCATGGCTACACCTTC. Its translation is CASSSRRAHGYTF.

This clonotype was observed once. The chain links TRBV7-9 to TRBJ2-1, with 8 bases identical to TRBD2. Germline V gene sequence: CDR1 SEHNR, CDR2 FQNEAQ (reference sequence). V gave up 5 bases and J gave up 10 bases; unmatched junction bases: 19. CDR3 length: 17 amino acids. CDR3 amino acids: CASSPPGGGPRSGEQFF. The CDR3 region has the DNA TGTGCCAGCAGCCCCCCGGGGGGGGGTCCAAGGTCTGGGGAGCAGTTCTTC.

The sample holds many counts of this clonotype. V gene TRBV5-5 combines with J gene TRBJ1-6; D ambiguous. V was trimmed by 2 bases and J by 2 bases, leaving 11 bases between them. Germline CDR1 reads SGHKS; CDR2 reads YYEKEE (reference sequence). The CDR3 sequence is 16 residues long. The CDR3 DNA reads as TGTGCCAGCAGCTTTGGGGATTCAACCTATAATTCACCCCTCCACTTT. This translates into CASSFGDSTYNSPLHF.

DNA of the CDR3: TGTGCCAGCGGCAAGGGACAGGGGGTGGACAAAAACATTCAGTACTTC. As protein: CASGKGQGVDKNIQYF. V is TRBV6-5 and J is TRBJ2-4, with TRBD1 matching 11 bases. The V and J ends lost 8 bases and 3 bases, in that order; junction bases with no gene match: 9. The CDR3 is 16 residues long. The germline V gene has CDR1 MNHEY and CDR2 SVGAGI.

Comment on this clonotype: The junction departs from the called germline gene at one end, perhaps through a read error. The chain uses TRBV4-3 and TRBJ2-1; TRBD2 agrees at 14 bases. This CDR3 is 15 amino acids long. The V gene's germline CDR1 is LGHNA and CDR2 YSLEER. This chain's CDR3 is CASSQDRLAGGPSLF. The CDR3 DNA sequence: TGCGCCAGCAGCCAAGATCGACTAGCGGGAGGGCCTTCTCTCTTC.

This sequence joins TRBV7-3 and TRBJ2-7, with TRBD1 identical over 8 bases. The CDR3 spans 14 residues. Germline V gene lookup returns CDR1 SGHTA and CDR2 FQGTGA. With 5 bases clipped from V and 5 bases from J, the junction kept 8 bases outside the gene matches. CDR3: CASSPRQGFNEQYF. The CDR3 nucleotides are TGTGCCAGCAGCCCACGACAGGGGTTCAACGAGCAGTACTTC.

The chain has TRBV19 and TRBJ2-3, with 10 bases fitting TRBD1. CDR3 size: 17 residues. Germline assignment: CDR1 LNHDA and CDR2 SQIVND (reference sequence). The V segment lost 1 base and the J segment 3 bases; nucleotides outside the gene matches: 7. This CDR3 reads CASSIGHGQGGTDTQYF. CDR3 in DNA: TGTGCCAGTAGTATAGGGCATGGACAGGGGGGAACAGATACGCAGTATTTT. Filled out from reference TRBV19 and TRBJ2-3, the complete variable domain reads DGGITQSPKYLFRKEGQNVTLSCEQNLNHDAMYWYRQDPGQGLRLIYYSQIVNDFQKGDIAEGYSVSREKKESFPLTVTSAQKNPTAFYLCASSIGHGQGGTDTQYFGPGTRLTVL.

V gene TRBV29-1 combines with J gene TRBJ2-7; D possibly matches TRBD1 or TRBD2 (5 bases each). The CDR3 is 12 residues long. Germline values: CDR1 SQVTM, CDR2 ANQGSEA. V was pared by 4 bases and J by 7 bases, with 14 bases between. The CDR3 DNA reads as TGCAGCGTTGGGGACCGCTCTAGGGAGCAGTACTTC. Its protein is CSVGDRSREQYF.

The chain couples TRBV12-3 or TRBV12-4 to TRBJ2-3; D not resolved. With 0 bases removed from V and 6 bases from J, the gap between germline ends came to 10 bases. The length of the CDR3 is 14 residues. The CDR3 reads CASSLARLTDTQYF. CDR3 DNA sequence: TGTGCCAGCAGTTTAGCCAGGCTCACGGATACGCAGTATTTT.

The V gene is TRBV4-1, the J gene TRBJ1-4; tentative D call: TRBD1 (5 bases). The CDR3 sequence is 15 residues long. Germline CDR1 reads MGHRA; CDR2 reads YSYEKL. The germline V and J ends were trimmed by 4 bases and 4 bases, with 13 bases remaining between them. CDR3 amino acids: CASSPGTVNNEKLFF. The CDR3 DNA reads TGCGCCAGCAGCCCCGGGACGGTAAATAATGAAAAACTGTTTTTT.

The genes are TRBV10-3 and TRBJ1-1; 8 positions match TRBD1. CDR1 and CDR2 from the germline V gene are ENHRY and SYGVKD. The CDR3 extends over 13 amino acids. Germline trimming cut 7 bases from V and 6 bases from J; bases unmatched to any gene: 7. The CDR3 region has the DNA TGTGCCATCAATGGACAGGGTTCAGCTGAAGCTTTCTTT. Translated, it gives CAINGQGSAEAFF.

The rearrangement links TRBV7-2 to TRBJ2-3, with 9 bases aligning to TRBD2. The length of the CDR3 is 16 residues. The V segment lost 5 bases and the J segment 4 bases; nucleotides outside the gene matches: 10. Germline lookup yields CDR1 SGHTA and CDR2 FQGNSA. CDR3 nucleotides: TGTGCCAGCAGCCCCGTAGCGGGAGCAGCCCCAGATACGCAGTATTTT. Translated, it gives CASSPVAGAAPDTQYF.

This clonotype has more than one count but fewer than ten. The chain has TRBV20-1 and TRBJ1-1; tentatively, D is TRBD1 (5 bases). V dropped 0 bases and J dropped 5 bases, with 13 bases sitting between them. This CDR3 comprises 14 residues. Germline loops: CDR1 DFQATT, CDR2 SNEGSKA (reference sequence). DNA for the CDR3: TGCAGTGCTAGAGACGCGGGCAGGGCTACTGAAGCTTTCTTT. As protein: CSARDAGRATEAFF.

This clonotype was observed many times. The chain combines TRBV12-3 or TRBV12-4 with TRBJ2-5, with 7 bases identical to TRBD2. The CDR3 has 13 amino acids. The ends lost 6 bases at V and 4 bases at J; junction bases unmatched: 5. The CDR3 protein is CASSWTSPETQYF. DNA of the CDR3: TGTGCCAGCAGCTGGACTAGTCCAGAGACCCAGTACTTC.